These T cell receptor beta chains were read from a single sample in a study of blood T cell repertoires in COVID-19. The method was immunoSEQ multiplex PCR; TCRdb's version includes in-frame clones alone and lacks a portion of them. The sample shows 210,000 or so clones, almost 85% of them seen only once. The sequencing sample was made of peripheral blood. The receptors come from a woman between 45 and 60 years old with active or convalescent COVID-19. CDR3s include the opening cysteine and the closing phenylalanine or tryptophan. Each record gives: J gene, CDR3 length, clone size, D gene, V gene, CDR3 protein, CDR3 DNA. The D gene is left open where the match is weak. Where a row states a size, it is once, few, many or the class of an expanded clone; other rows omit it.

J: TRBJ1-2
length: 13
size: once
D: TRBD1
V: TRBV28
CDR3: CASSWTGRYGYTF
DNA: TGTGCCAGCAGTTGGACAGGGCGCTATGGCTACACCTTC

J: TRBJ1-4
length: 15
size: .
D: .
V: TRBV10-1
CDR3: CASSDRGLKDEKLFF
DNA: TGCGCCAGCAGTGATAGGGGCCTGAAGGATGAAAAACTGTTTTTT

J: TRBJ1-1
length: 14
size: .
D: TRBD1
V: TRBV6-5
CDR3: CASIPGQGGPEAFF
DNA: TGTGCCAGCATACCGGGACAGGGTGGACCTGAAGCTTTCTTT

J: TRBJ2-3
length: 15
size: .
D: TRBD2
V: TRBV27
CDR3: CASSLAGGPIDTQYF
DNA: TGTGCCAGCAGTTTAGCGGGGGGGCCAATAGATACGCAGTATTTT

J: TRBJ2-3
length: 16
size: .
D: TRBD2
V: TRBV7-8
CDR3: CASSSPLAGDTDTQYF
DNA: TGTGCCAGCAGCTCCCCACTAGCGGGGGACACAGATACGCAGTATTTT

J: TRBJ1-3
length: 12
size: .
D: .
V: TRBV12-3/TRBV12-4
CDR3: CASSPAVYTIYF
DNA: TGTGCCAGCAGCCCGGCGGTTTACACCATATATTTT

J: TRBJ1-2
length: 13
size: .
D: TRBD1
V: TRBV2
CDR3: CASSGTGQYGYTF
DNA: TGTGCCAGCAGTGGGACAGGGCAGTATGGCTACACCTTC

J: TRBJ2-1
length: 15
size: .
D: TRBD2
V: TRBV5-4
CDR3: CASSTGLGSYNEQFF
DNA: TGTGCCAGCAGTACGGGACTAGGGTCCTACAATGAGCAGTTCTTC

J: TRBJ1-1
length: 13
size: few
D: .
V: TRBV2
CDR3: CASSPVEDTEAFF
DNA: TGTGCCAGCAGCCCAGTAGAGGACACTGAAGCTTTCTTT

J: TRBJ1-2
length: 15
size: .
D: .
V: TRBV3-1/TRBV3-2
CDR3: CASSPFITVPYGYTF
DNA: TGTGCCAGCAGCCCGTTTATCACAGTTCCATATGGCTACACCTTC

J: TRBJ1-1
length: 14
size: .
D: TRBD1
V: TRBV6-5
CDR3: CASRRTGVNTEAFF
DNA: TGTGCCAGCAGACGCACAGGGGTGAACACTGAAGCTTTCTTT

J: TRBJ2-7
length: 15
size: few
D: .
V: TRBV6-1
CDR3: CASSEVGGVGYEQYF
DNA: TGTGCCAGCAGTGAAGTTGGCGGGGTCGGCTACGAGCAGTACTTC

J: TRBJ2-5
length: 15
size: .
D: TRBD2
V: TRBV29-1
CDR3: CRVALAGGAGETQYF
DNA: TGCCGCGTTGCCCTAGCGGGGGGCGCGGGGGAGACCCAGTACTTC

J: TRBJ1-6
length: 15
size: .
D: .
V: TRBV15
CDR3: CATSSLSSYNSPLHF
DNA: TGTGCCACCAGCAGCCTGAGCTCCTATAATTCACCCCTCCACTTT